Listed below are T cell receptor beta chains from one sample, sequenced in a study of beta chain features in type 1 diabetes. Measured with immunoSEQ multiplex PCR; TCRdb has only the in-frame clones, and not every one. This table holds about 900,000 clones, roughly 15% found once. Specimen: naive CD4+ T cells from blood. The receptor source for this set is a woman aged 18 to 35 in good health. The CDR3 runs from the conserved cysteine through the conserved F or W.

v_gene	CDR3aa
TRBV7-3	CASSRGPGETQYF
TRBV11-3	CASSHGVGEQFF
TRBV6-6	CASTARGAGYGYTF
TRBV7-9	CASSSTGTSGTDTQYF
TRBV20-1	CSARDQGQQYF
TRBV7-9	CASSQGLAQETQYF
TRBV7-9	CASSPRPGPRYNEQFF
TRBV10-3	CATIGGQGRNEQFF
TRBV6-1	CASSWGAYGYTF
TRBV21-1	CASGGTSLSNEQFF
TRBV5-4	CASSLDGSSSSYNEQFF
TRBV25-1	CATRQGTYEQYF
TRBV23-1	CASSQSIRLANEQFF
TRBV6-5	CASSYSGQSSYEQYF
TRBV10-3	CAISEDAGERSYEQYF
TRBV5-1	CASRDRLTYEQYF
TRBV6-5	CASSPIPQGAGEQFF
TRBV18	CATRQELYNEQFF
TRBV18	CASSPWTGLPKNIQYF
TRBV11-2	CASSLADRGLGEQFF
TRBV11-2	CASSFGLKSYNEQFF
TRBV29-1	CSVGVGQETQYF
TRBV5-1	CASSRTSGRDNEQFF
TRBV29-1	CSATSGSETQYF
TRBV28	CASSSPGTGETQYF
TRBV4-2	CASHPGSGYPYEQYF
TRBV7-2	CASSSWSPSGNTIYF
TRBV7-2	CASSLLRGSYNEQFF
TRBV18	CASSRDAANTGELFF
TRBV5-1	CASSLGPVSNQPQHF
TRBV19	CASRQDAANQPQHF
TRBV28	CASSPGSGRNEQFF
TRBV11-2	CASSRGLGETQYF
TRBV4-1	CASAGSNTEAFF
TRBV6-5	CASSSPPGWTEAFF
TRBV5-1	CASSLDRFWPGEQFF
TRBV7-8	CASGTGSRETQYF
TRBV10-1	CASSDSNQPQHF
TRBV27	CASSHSGANVLTF
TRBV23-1	CASSQPLRGQFF
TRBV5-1	CASSLGQLYNEQFF